The 21 T cell receptor beta chains below all came from one sample that was sequenced in a study of blood T cells in healthy people across ages (dated by TCRdb to the mid-2010s). Library construction relied on 5' RACE. TCRdb lists the instrument as Illumina HiSeq 2500. The second PCR ran for roughly 7 to 11 cycles and used a J-beta primer mix along with a sample-barcoded 5' primer. TCRdb cleaned the public reads at Q25 with fastp, built clones with MiXCR and kept in-frame beta chains. A single entry per CDR3 protein holds the most common genes and DNA from its merged rows. This sample gives 1 million to 1.2 million distinct CDR3 sequences in total; 35% to 40% of them show up just once. The ten top clones hold about an eighth of the sample. The sequencing sample was made of blood. The receptors derive from a man younger than 35 in good health.

The rearrangement links TRBV20-1 to TRBJ1-2; 9 bases are shared with TRBD1. Trimming took 5 bases from V and 7 from J; bases not matched to a gene: 5. Per the germline V gene, CDR1 is DFQATT and CDR2 is SNEGSKA (reference sequence). The CDR3 runs to 12 residues. Here the CDR3 DNA reads TGCAGTGCTGCACAGGGGGCTGGTGGCTACACCTTC. This gives the protein CSAAQGAGGYTF.

This chain connects TRBV20-1 to TRBJ1-1; D unclear. CDR3 length: 11 residues. V was pared by 3 bases and J by 4 bases, with 6 bases between. Looked up from germline, CDR1 is DFQATT and CDR2 is SNEGSKA (reference sequence). CDR3 bases: TGCAGTGCTAGTGATCCCACTGAAGCTTTCTTT. Protein sequence: CSASDPTEAFF.

V usage is TRBV11-2 and J usage is TRBJ2-5; TRBD2 aligns across 8 bases. CDR3 length: 17 residues. V shed 3 bases, J shed 2 bases, and the junction held 11 bases outside the gene matches. CDR1 is SGHAT, CDR2 FQNNGV, per germline. The CDR3 here is CASSLWGLAGRQETQYF. The CDR3 coding sequence is TGTGCCAGCAGCTTGTGGGGATTAGCGGGGCGTCAAGAGACCCAGTACTTC.

This clonotype has only a few counts. This chain connects TRBV4-2 to TRBJ1-4; D uncertain. The CDR3 consists of 15 residues. V gave up 1 base and J gave up 3 bases, with 9 bases separating them. The germline V gene encodes CDR1 LGHNA and CDR2 YNFKEQ. The CDR3 spells CASSQVSQANEKLFF. The CDR3 coding sequence is TGTGCCAGCAGCCAAGTCAGTCAGGCTAATGAAAAACTGTTTTTT.

This clonotype was counted a few times. The chain links TRBV7-3 to TRBJ1-1; D is unresolved. The germline V gene encodes CDR1 SGHTA and CDR2 FQGTGA. Between the trimmed V and J ends, which lost 2 bases and 3 bases, there was a span of 10 bases. CDR3 size: 14 residues. The CDR3 coding sequence is TGTGCCAGCAGCTTAGAGGGTCAGGACACTGAAGCTTTCTTT. Amino acids: CASSLEGQDTEAFF.

Concerning this clonotype: A read error may be the cause here, since a much bigger clone is one base away. J is TRBJ2-5 and V is TRBV4-3, with a possible D match to TRBD2 (6 bases). The CDR3 has 15 residues. Trimming pared 0 bases from V and 1 base from J, leaving 9 bases between. Germline V gene lookup returns CDR1 LGHNA and CDR2 YSLEER. In DNA, the CDR3 is TGCGCCAGCAGCCAAGACGGGGGTCTCCAAGAGACCCAGTACTTC. Translated: CASSQDGGLQETQYF.

This clonotype was recorded many times. V and J are TRBV29-1 and TRBJ2-1, with D unresolved. The germline V gene has CDR1 SQVTM and CDR2 ANQGSEA. V was clipped by 6 bases and J by 3 bases, with 6 bases between them. CDR3 length equals 11 residues. This CDR3 is CSVGYYNEQFF. CDR3 bases: TGCAGCGTGGGCTACTACAATGAGCAGTTCTTC.

There are a few counts of this clonotype. This chain connects TRBV6-2 or TRBV6-3 to TRBJ2-3; D gene ambiguous. The germline gives CDR1 MNHEY, CDR2 SVGEGT. V was trimmed by 4 bases and J by 9 bases, leaving 14 bases between them. The CDR3 covers 13 residues. The CDR3 loop is CASSWTKLGTQYF. CDR3 DNA: TGTGCCAGCAGTTGGACCAAATTGGGGACGCAGTATTTT.

The CDR3 DNA follows: TGTGCCATCAGTGAGACCCTCGACAGCACCAAAAACATTCAGTACTTC. It codes for CAISETLDSTKNIQYF. The chain carries TRBV10-3 and TRBJ2-4, with D maybe TRBD1 (5 bases). The CDR3 has 16 residues. Deletions cut 2 bases from V and 2 bases from J, with 13 bases between. Germline V gives CDR1 ENHRY, CDR2 SYGVKD.

The rearrangement joins TRBV28 to TRBJ2-1; either TRBD1 or TRBD2 may supply D (5 bases each). CDR1 is MDHEN, CDR2 SYDVKM, per germline. The CDR3 extends over 14 amino acids. With 5 bases removed from V and 8 bases from J, the gap between germline ends came to 16 bases. CDR3 amino acids: CASSTRTGRDEQFF. The CDR3 bases are TGTGCCAGCAGTACTCGGACGGGACGGGATGAGCAGTTCTTC.

A word on this clonotype: At one end, the junction sequence differs from germline, possibly due to a read error. The CDR3 nucleotides are TGTGCCACCAGCAGACGGAACACGGAAGCTTTCTTT. Translation gives CATSRRNTEAFF. The chain uses TRBV15 and TRBJ1-1; D is ambiguous. This CDR3 comprises 12 residues. CDR1 is LNHNV, CDR2 YYDKDF, per germline (reference sequence).

The J gene is TRBJ1-4, the V gene TRBV7-9; the match to TRBD1 covers 7 bases. This CDR3 is built from 16 residues. The V segment lost 5 bases and the J segment 4 bases; nucleotides outside the gene matches: 10. CDR1 is SEHNR and CDR2 is FQNEAQ in the germline V gene (reference sequence). The CDR3: CASSGATGLNNEKLFF. CDR3 coding DNA: TGTGCCAGCAGCGGAGCGACAGGGCTAAATAATGAAAAACTGTTTTTT. Drawing the rest from reference TRBV7-9 and TRBJ1-4, the complete variable domain is DTGVSQNPRHKITKRGQNVTFRCDPISEHNRLYWYRQTLGQGPEFLTYFQNEAQLEKSRLLSDRFSAERPKGSFSTLEIQRTEQGDSAMYLCASSGATGLNNEKLFFGSGTQLSVL.

V is TRBV4-3 and J is TRBJ1-2; D not certain. CDR1 LGHNA and CDR2 YSLEER come from the germline V gene. This CDR3 contains 16 residues. V was trimmed by 0 bases and J by 4 bases, leaving 15 bases between them. The DNA of the CDR3 is TGCGCCAGCAGCCAAGACGGGGTTGCTCTAGGCTATGGCTACACCTTC. Encoded protein: CASSQDGVALGYGYTF.

V usage is TRBV6-2 or TRBV6-3 and J usage is TRBJ1-5, with 9 bases lining up with TRBD1. V lost 4 bases, J lost 5 bases, and 6 bases stayed unmatched. The CDR3 runs to 15 residues. Germline V gives CDR1 MNHEY, CDR2 SVGEGT. The CDR3 DNA reads TGTGCCAGCAGTTTAACAGGGGGCTGGGATCAGCCCCAGCATTTT. It translates to CASSLTGGWDQPQHF.

Written as DNA, the CDR3 is TGTGCCAGCAGCTACGGACAGCTTGGCAACTATGGCTACACCTTC. This gives the protein CASSYGQLGNYGYTF. The rearrangement joins TRBV5-8 to TRBJ1-2; a possible D gene is TRBD1 (6 bases). The CDR3 spans 15 residues. Trimming left V 3 bases short and J 2 bases short, with 14 bases between. CDR1 and CDR2 (germline): SGHTS, YDEGEE.

The sample holds a few counts of this clonotype. This chain joins TRBV18 and TRBJ2-5; 10 bases fit TRBD2. CDR1 and CDR2 from the germline V gene are KGHSH and LQKENI. After removal of 5 bases from V and 3 bases from J, the junction contained 0 bases not matched to a gene. The CDR3 has 13 residues. The chain's CDR3 is CASSTSGEETQYF. Here the CDR3 DNA reads TGTGCCAGCTCAACTAGCGGGGAAGAGACCCAGTACTTC.

A few counts support this clonotype. The chain carries TRBV27 and TRBJ2-1; a possible D gene is TRBD2 (5 bases). V dropped 1 base and J dropped 5 bases, with 9 bases sitting between them. CDR3 length equals 14 residues. CDR1 is MNHEY and CDR2 is SMNVEV in the germline V gene (reference sequence). CDR3 DNA sequence: TGTGCCAGCAGTTTATTCGAGGGTAACAATGAGCAGTTCTTC. Translation: CASSLFEGNNEQFF.

The rearrangement uses TRBV12-3 or TRBV12-4 and TRBJ2-1, with 11 bases lining up with TRBD1. The CDR3 contains 16 residues. Losses at the gene ends were 5 bases for V and 4 bases for J; bases not matched to a gene: 7. The CDR3 DNA reads TGTGCCAGCAGTCAAACCGGGACAGGGGGTTACAATGAGCAGTTCTTC. Protein product: CASSQTGTGGYNEQFF.

Only a few counts were recorded for this clonotype. The chain links TRBV7-9 to TRBJ2-1; 10 positions agree with TRBD1. Looked up from germline, CDR1 is SEHNR and CDR2 is FQNEAQ (reference sequence). This CDR3 spans 15 amino acids. The ends lost 5 bases at V and 8 bases at J; junction bases unmatched: 9. The CDR3 DNA reads TGTGCCAGCAGCATTCCGGGGACAGGGGCCTATGAGCAGTTCTTC. It codes for CASSIPGTGAYEQFF. Filled out from reference TRBV7-9 and TRBJ2-1, the complete variable domain reads DTGVSQNPRHKITKRGQNVTFRCDPISEHNRLYWYRQTLGQGPEFLTYFQNEAQLEKSRLLSDRFSAERPKGSFSTLEIQRTEQGDSAMYLCASSIPGTGAYEQFFGPGTRLTVL.

The rearrangement joins TRBV7-9 to TRBJ2-7; no definite D call. Germline loops: CDR1 SEHNR, CDR2 FQNEAQ (reference sequence). Trimming stripped 1 base from V and 0 bases from J, with 10 bases between. The CDR3 consists of 15 residues. As DNA, the CDR3 is TGTGCCAGCAGCTTAGGCCCACTGAGCTCCTACGAGCAGTACTTC. Protein sequence: CASSLGPLSSYEQYF.

This rearrangement joins TRBV18 to TRBJ2-5, with D unresolved. There are 14 residues in the CDR3. V was clipped by 0 bases and J by 0 bases, with 5 bases between them. Germline assignment: CDR1 KGHSH and CDR2 LQKENI. CDR3 protein: CASSPPLDQETQYF. CDR3 bases: TGTGCCAGCTCACCACCGCTGGACCAAGAGACCCAGTACTTC. The full variable domain, in which reference TRBV18 and TRBJ2-5 provide the parts outside the CDR3, is NAGVMQNPRHLVRRRGQEARLRCSPMKGHSHVYWYRQLPEEGLKFMVYLQKENIIDESGMPKERFSAEFPKEGPSILRIQQVVRGDSAAYFCASSPPLDQETQYFGPGTRLLVL.